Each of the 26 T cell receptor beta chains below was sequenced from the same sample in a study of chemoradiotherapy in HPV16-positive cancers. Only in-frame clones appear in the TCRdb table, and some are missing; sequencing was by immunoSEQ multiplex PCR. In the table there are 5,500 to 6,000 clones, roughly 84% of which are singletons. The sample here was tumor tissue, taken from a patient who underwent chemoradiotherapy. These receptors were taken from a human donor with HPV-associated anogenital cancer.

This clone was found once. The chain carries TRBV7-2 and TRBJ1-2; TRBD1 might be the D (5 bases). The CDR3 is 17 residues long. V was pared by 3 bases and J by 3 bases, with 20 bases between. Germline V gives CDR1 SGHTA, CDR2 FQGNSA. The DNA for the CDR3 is TGTGCCAGCAGCTTCCTAGCGCTCCCGAGAGGGGACTATGGCTACACCTTC. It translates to CASSFLALPRGDYGYTF.

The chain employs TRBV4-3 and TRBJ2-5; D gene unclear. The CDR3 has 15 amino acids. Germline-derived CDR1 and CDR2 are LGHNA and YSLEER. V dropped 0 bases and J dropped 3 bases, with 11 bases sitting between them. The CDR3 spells CASSQDTRVEETQYF. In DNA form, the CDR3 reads TGCGCCAGCAGCCAAGATACGCGAGTTGAAGAGACCCAGTACTTC.

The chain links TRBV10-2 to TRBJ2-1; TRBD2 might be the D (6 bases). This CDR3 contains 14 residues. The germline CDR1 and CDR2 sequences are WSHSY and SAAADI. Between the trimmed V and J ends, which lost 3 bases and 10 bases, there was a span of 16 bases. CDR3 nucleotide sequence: TGCGCCAGCAGTGATCGGAGGGCGATCGCCGAGCAGTTCTTC. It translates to CASSDRRAIAEQFF.

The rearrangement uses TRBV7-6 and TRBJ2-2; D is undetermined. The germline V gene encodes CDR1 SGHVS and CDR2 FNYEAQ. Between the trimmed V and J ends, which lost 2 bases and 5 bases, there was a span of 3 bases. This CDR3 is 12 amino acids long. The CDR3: CASSLRTGELFF. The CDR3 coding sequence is TGTGCCAGCAGCTTAAGGACCGGGGAGCTGTTTTTT.

The CDR3: CASSPLDAKETQYF. The CDR3 region has the DNA TGTGCCAGCTCACCACTGGACGCAAAAGAGACCCAGTACTTC. The V gene is TRBV18, the J gene TRBJ2-5; the D is unclear. Germline CDR1 KGHSH, CDR2 LQKENI. The CDR3 consists of 14 residues. V was clipped by 1 base and J by 3 bases, with 9 bases between them.

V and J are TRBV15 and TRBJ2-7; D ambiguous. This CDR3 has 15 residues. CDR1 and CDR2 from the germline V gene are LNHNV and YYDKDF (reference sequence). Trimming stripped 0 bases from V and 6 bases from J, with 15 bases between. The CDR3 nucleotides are TGTGCCACCAGCAGAGATTTGAGGTCAGTGGGCGAGCAGTACTTC. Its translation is CATSRDLRSVGEQYF.

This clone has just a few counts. This CDR3 is CASSESTGSGYEQYF. CDR3 DNA sequence: TGTGCCAGCAGCGAATCGACAGGGAGCGGCTACGAGCAGTACTTC. This sequence joins TRBV7-2 and TRBJ2-7; TRBD1 matches at 7 bases. The V and J ends lost 5 bases and 3 bases, in that order; junction bases with no gene match: 10. The CDR3 extends over 15 amino acids. The germline V gene has CDR1 SGHTA and CDR2 FQGNSA.

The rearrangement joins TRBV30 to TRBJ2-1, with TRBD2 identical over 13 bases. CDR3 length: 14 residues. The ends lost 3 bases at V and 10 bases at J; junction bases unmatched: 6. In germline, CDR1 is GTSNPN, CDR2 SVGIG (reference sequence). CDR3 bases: TGTGCCTGGAGCCGGACTAGCGGGGGCGGGGAGCAGTTCTTC. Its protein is CAWSRTSGGGEQFF.

This chain's CDR3 is CASRQAPYNEQFF. In DNA form, the CDR3 reads TGCGCCAGCCGGCAAGCCCCTTACAATGAGCAGTTCTTC. The chain recombines TRBV5-1 with TRBJ2-1; D unresolved. Germline V gene lookup returns CDR1 SGHRS and CDR2 YFSETQ. This CDR3 spans 13 amino acids. V was pared by 7 bases and J by 4 bases, with 12 bases between.

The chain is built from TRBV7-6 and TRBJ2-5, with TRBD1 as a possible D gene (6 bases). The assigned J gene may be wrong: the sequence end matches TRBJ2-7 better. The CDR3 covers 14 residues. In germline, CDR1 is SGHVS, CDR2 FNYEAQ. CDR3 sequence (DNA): TGTGCCAGCAGCCCCCAGACAGGCCCCTACGAGCAGTACTTC. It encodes CASSPQTGPYEQYF.

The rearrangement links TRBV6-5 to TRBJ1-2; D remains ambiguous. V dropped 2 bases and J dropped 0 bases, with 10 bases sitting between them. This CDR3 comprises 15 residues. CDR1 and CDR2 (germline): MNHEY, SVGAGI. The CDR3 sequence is CASSYTVVANYGYTF. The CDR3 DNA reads TGTGCCAGCAGTTACACAGTGGTGGCTAACTATGGCTACACCTTC.

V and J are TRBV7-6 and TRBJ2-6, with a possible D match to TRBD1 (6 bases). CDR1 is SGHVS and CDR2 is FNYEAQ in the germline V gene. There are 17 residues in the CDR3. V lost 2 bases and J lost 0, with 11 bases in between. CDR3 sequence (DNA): TGTGCCAGCAGCTTACGAGGGGGTAGCTCTGGGGCCAACGTCCTGACTTTC. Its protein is CASSLRGGSSGANVLTF.

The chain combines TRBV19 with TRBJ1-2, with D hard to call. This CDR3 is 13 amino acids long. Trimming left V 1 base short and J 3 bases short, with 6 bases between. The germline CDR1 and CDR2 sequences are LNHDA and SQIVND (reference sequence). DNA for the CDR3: TGTGCCAGTAGTATAGGGACTTACTATGGCTACACCTTC. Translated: CASSIGTYYGYTF.

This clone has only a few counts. The CDR3 coding sequence is TGTGCCAGCAGCCGGGGGCGGGGCTCCAGGGTGGCTTTCTTT. Protein sequence: CASSRGRGSRVAFF. V gene TRBV5-6 combines with J gene TRBJ1-1; perhaps TRBD1 as D (6 bases). The CDR3 extends over 14 amino acids. V lost 4 bases and J 11 bases, leaving 21 bases between the germline ends. Germline V gene sequence: CDR1 SGHDT, CDR2 YYEEEE.

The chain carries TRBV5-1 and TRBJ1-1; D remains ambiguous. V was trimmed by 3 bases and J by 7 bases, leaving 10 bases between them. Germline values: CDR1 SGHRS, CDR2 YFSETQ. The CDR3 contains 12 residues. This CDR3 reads CASSWSGNEAFF. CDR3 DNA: TGCGCCAGCAGCTGGTCGGGGAATGAAGCTTTCTTT.

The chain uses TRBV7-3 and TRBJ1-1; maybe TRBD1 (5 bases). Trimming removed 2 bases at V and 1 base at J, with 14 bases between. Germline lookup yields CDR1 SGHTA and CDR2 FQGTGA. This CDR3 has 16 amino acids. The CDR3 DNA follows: TGTGCCAGCAGCTTACCTCCTGCCGGACAGAACACTGAAGCTTTCTTT. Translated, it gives CASSLPPAGQNTEAFF.

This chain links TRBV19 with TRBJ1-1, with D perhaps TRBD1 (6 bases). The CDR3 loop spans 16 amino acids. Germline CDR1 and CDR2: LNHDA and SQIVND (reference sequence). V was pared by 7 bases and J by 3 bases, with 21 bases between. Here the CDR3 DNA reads TGTGCCAGTATGGGTGTAGGGGGGAGTATATACACTGAAGCTTTCTTT. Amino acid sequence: CASMGVGGSIYTEAFF.

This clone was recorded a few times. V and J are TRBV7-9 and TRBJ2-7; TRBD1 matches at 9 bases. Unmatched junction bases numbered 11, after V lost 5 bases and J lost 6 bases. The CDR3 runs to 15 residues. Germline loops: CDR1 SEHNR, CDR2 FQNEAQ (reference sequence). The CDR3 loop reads CASSPLGTGNGEQYF. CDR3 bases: TGTGCCAGCAGCCCCCTTGGGACAGGGAACGGCGAGCAGTACTTC.

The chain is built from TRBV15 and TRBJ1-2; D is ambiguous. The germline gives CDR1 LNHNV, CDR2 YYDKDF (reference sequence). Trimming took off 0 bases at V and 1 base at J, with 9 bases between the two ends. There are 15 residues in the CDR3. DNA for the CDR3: TGTGCCACCAGCAGAGAGGTAGCGGTTAACTATGGCTACACCTTC. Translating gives CATSREVAVNYGYTF.

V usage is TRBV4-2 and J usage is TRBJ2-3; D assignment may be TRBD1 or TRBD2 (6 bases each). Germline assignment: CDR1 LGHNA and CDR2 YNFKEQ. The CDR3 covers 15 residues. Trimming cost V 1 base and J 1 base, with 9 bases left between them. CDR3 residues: CASSQVRGGTDTQYF. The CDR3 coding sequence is TGTGCCAGCAGCCAAGTTAGGGGGGGCACAGATACGCAGTATTTT.

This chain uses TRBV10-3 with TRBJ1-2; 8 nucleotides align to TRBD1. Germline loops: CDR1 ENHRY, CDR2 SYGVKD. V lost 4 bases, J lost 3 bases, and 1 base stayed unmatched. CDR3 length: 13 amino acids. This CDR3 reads CAISGTGYYGYTF. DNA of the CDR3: TGTGCCATCAGTGGGACAGGGTACTATGGCTACACCTTC.

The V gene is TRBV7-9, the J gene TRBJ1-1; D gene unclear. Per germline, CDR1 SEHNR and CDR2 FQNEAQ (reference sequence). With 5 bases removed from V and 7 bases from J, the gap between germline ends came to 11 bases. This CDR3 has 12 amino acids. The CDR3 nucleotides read TGTGCCAGCAGCCATCGGACGTATGAAGCTTTCTTT. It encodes CASSHRTYEAFF.

The CDR3 protein is CASSDSGDTDTQYF. CDR3 nucleotides: TGTGCCAGCAGTGACTCGGGAGACACAGATACGCAGTATTTT. The chain is built from TRBV6-4 and TRBJ2-3, with D perhaps TRBD2 (5 bases). The CDR3 is 14 amino acids. From germline, CDR1 is MRHNA and CDR2 SNTAGT. Trimming stripped 0 bases from V and 2 bases from J, with 6 bases between.

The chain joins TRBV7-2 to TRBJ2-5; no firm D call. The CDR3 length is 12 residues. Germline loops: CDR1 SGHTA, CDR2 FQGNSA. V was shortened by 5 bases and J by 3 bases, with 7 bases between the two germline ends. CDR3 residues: CASSPQKETQYF. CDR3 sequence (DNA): TGTGCCAGCAGCCCCCAAAAAGAGACCCAGTACTTC.

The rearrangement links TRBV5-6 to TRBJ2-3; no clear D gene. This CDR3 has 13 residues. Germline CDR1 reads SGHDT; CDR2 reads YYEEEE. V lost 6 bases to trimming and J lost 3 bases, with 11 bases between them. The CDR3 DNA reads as TGTGCCAGCAACCCCTTTGAGACAGATACGCAGTATTTT. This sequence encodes CASNPFETDTQYF.

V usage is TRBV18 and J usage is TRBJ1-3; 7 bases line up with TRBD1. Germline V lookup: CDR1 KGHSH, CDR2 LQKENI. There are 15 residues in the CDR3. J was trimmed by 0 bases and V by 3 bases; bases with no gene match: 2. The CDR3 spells CASSPYRGSGNTIYF. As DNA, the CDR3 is TGTGCCAGCTCACCTTACAGGGGCTCTGGAAACACCATATATTTT.